This TCR beta chain was identified during a study of blood T cell repertoires in COVID-19. As processed by the authors: Reference gene primer amplification yielded estimated nucleated cell counts. The method was immunoSEQ multiplex PCR; TCRdb's version includes in-frame clones alone and lacks a portion of them. V, J and clone size were drawn from that table, and D and trimming were deduced from the DNA. The data hold 150,000 to 200,000 clones, with about 85% observed a single time. The CDR3 runs to 13 residues. V lost 1 base and J lost 4, with 7 bases in between. The chain recombines TRBV12-3 or TRBV12-4 with TRBJ1-1; D gene ambiguous. The source is a woman in her thirties or forties with COVID-19, enrolled during active disease. Sequencing was performed on peripheral blood. In nucleotides, the CDR3 is TGTGCCAGCAGTTTAGGGGCGAGCACTGAAGCTTTCTTT. Protein sequence: CASSLGASTEAFF.